The clone carrying this T cell receptor (beta chain) was seen a handful of times. Antigen specificity is unknown. The CDR3 loop spans 16 amino acids. V shed 3 bases and J 3 bases; nucleotides not matched to a gene: 9. CDR1 is LGHDT, CDR2 YNNKEL, per germline (reference sequence). This entry comes from a study of blood T cells in healthy people across ages. Whole-study findings and limits: Long-lived donors exceeded aged donors in naive CD4+ cells and diversity. The fall in TCR beta diversity per million T cells was roughly linear with age.

Per-sample yields of isolated PBMCs were at least 7 million. Next came a second PCR, run for about 7 to 12 cycles, which used a sample-barcoded 5' primer along with a J-beta primer mix. Through a template-switch adaptor with 12 random nucleotides, each cDNA molecule received a tag. TCRdb reanalysed the 5' RACE reads using MiXCR and keeps one entry per CDR3 protein. The data show 1.5 million to 2 million distinct CDR3 sequences, about 49% seen once. This receptor was obtained from a woman aged 40 to 50 in good health. Sequences were obtained from blood. The rearrangement uses TRBV3-1 and TRBJ2-7; 9 bases align to TRBD2. The CDR3 DNA follows: TGTGCCAGCAGCCATGGAACTAGCGGGTATCTCTACGAGCAGTACTTC. The encoded protein is CASSHGTSGYLYEQYF.